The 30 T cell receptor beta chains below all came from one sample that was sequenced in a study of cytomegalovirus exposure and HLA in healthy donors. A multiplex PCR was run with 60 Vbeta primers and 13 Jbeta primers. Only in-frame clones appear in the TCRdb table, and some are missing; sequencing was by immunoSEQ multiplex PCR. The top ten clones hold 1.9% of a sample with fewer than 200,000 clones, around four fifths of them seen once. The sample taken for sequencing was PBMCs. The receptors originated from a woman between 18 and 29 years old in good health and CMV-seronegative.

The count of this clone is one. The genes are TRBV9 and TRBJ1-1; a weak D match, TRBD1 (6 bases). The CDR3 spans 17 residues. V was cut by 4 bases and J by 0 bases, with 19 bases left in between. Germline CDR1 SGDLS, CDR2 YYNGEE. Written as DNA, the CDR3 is TGTGCCAGCAGCATCGCGTACAGGGACCCTATGAACACTGAAGCTTTCTTT. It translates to CASSIAYRDPMNTEAFF.

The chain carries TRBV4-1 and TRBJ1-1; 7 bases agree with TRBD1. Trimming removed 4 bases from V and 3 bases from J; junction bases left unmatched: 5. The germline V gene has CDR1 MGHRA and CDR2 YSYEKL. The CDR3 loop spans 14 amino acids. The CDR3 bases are TGCGCCAGCAGCCCCCGGACAGGCTACACTGAAGCTTTCTTT. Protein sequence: CASSPRTGYTEAFF.

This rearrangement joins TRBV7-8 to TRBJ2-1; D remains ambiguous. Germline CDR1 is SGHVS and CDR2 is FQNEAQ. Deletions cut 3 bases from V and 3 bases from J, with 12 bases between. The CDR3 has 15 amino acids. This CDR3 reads CASSFITQNYNEQFF. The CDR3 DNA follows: TGTGCCAGCAGCTTCATTACACAGAACTACAATGAGCAGTTCTTC. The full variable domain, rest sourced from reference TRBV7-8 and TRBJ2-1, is GAGVSQSPRYKVAKRGQDVALRCDPISGHVSLFWYQQALGQGPEFLTYFQNEAQLDKSGLPSDRFFAERPEGSVSTLKIQRTQQEDSAVYLCASSFITQNYNEQFFGPGTRLTVL.

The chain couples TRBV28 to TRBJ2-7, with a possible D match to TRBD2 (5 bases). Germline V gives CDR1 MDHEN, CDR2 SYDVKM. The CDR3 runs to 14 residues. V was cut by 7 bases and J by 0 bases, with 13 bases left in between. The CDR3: CASKVGGSSYEQYF. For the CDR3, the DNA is TGTGCCAGCAAAGTAGGTGGGAGCTCCTACGAGCAGTACTTC.

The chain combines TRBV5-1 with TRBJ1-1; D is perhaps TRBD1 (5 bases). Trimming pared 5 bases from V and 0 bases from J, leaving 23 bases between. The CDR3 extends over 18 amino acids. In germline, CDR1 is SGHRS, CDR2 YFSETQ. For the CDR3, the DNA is TGCGCCAGCAGTCTCATTCCTTCGGACACCACGATGAACACTGAAGCTTTCTTT. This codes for CASSLIPSDTTMNTEAFF.

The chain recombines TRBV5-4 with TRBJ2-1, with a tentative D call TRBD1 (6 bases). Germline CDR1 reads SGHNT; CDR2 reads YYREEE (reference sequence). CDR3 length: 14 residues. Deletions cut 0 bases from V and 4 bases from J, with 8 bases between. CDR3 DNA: TGTGCCAGCAGCTTGGGGACAGAGTACAATGAGCAGTTCTTC. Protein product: CASSLGTEYNEQFF.

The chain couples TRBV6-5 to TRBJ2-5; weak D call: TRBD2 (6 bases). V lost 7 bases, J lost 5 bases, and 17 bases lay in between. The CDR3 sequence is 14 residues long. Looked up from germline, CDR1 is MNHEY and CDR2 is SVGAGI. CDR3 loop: CASNPGLPQETQYF. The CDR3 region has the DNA TGTGCCAGCAACCCGGGACTTCCGCAGGAGACCCAGTACTTC.

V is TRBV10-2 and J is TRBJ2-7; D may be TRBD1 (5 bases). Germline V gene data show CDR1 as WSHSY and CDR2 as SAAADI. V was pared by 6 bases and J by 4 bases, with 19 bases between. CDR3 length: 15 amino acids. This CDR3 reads CASSEMTDGFYEQYF. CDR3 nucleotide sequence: TGCGCCAGCAGCGAGATGACAGATGGGTTTTACGAGCAGTACTTC.

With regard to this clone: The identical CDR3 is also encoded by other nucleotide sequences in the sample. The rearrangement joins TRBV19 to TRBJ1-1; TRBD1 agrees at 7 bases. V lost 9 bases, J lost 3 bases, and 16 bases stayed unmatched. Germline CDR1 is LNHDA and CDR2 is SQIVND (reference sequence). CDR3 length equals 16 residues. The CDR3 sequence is CASAGQGGTRYTEAFF. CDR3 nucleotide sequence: TGTGCCAGCGCGGGGCAGGGGGGTACAAGGTACACTGAAGCTTTCTTT.

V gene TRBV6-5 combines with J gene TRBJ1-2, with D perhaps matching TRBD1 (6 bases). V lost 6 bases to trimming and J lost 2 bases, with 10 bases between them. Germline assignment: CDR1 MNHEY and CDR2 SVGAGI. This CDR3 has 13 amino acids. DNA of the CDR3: TGTGCCAGCAGCTTCGACAGGAACTATGGCTACACCTTC. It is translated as CASSFDRNYGYTF.

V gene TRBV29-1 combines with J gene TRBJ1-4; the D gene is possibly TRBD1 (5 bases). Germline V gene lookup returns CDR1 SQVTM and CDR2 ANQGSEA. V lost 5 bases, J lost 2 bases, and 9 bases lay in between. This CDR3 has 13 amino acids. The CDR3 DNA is TGCAGCGTTCTGCGGGGCACTAATGAAAAACTGTTTTTT. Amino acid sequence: CSVLRGTNEKLFF.

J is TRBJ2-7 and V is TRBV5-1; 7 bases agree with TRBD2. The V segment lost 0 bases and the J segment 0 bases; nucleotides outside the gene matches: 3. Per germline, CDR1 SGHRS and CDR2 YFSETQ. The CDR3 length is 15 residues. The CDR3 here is CASSLGEGTSYEQYF. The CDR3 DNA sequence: TGCGCCAGCAGCTTGGGGGAGGGGACCTCCTACGAGCAGTACTTC.

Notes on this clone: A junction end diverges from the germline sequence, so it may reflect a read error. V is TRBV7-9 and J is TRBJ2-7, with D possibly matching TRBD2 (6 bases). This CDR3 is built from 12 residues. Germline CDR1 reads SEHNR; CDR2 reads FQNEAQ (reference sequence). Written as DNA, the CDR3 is TGTTCCAGCAGGAGGGACTCCTACGAGCAGTACTTC. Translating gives CSSRRDSYEQYF.

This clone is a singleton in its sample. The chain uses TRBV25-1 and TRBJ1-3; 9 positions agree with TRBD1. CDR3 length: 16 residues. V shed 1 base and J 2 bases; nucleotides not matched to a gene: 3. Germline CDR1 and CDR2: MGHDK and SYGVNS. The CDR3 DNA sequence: TGTGCCAGCAGTGAATCTCGGACAGGGGCTGGAAACACCATATATTTT. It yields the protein CASSESRTGAGNTIYF.

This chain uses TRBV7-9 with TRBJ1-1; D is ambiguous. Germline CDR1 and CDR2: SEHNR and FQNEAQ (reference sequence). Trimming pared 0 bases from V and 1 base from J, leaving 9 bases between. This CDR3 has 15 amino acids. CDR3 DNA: TGTGCCAGCAGCTTAGCCGGGAGGGAGAACACTGAAGCTTTCTTT. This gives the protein CASSLAGRENTEAFF.

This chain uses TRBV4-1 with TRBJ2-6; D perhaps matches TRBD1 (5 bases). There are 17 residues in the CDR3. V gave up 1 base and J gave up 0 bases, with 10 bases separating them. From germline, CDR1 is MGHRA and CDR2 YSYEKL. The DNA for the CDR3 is TGCGCCAGCAGCCAAGGAACAGGAAACTCTGGGGCCAACGTCCTGACTTTC. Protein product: CASSQGTGNSGANVLTF.

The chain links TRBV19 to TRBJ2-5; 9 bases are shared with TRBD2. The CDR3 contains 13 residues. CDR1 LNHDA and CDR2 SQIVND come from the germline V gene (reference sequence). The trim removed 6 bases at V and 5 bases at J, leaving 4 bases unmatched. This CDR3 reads CASRGLAKETQYF. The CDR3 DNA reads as TGTGCCAGTAGAGGACTAGCGAAGGAGACCCAGTACTTC.

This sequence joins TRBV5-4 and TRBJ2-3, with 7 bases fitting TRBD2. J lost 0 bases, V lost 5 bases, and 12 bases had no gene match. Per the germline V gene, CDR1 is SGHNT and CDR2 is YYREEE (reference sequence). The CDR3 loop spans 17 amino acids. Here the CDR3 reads CASSSGGRGVSTDTQYF. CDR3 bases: TGTGCCAGCAGTTCGGGTGGACGGGGGGTCAGCACAGATACGCAGTATTTT.

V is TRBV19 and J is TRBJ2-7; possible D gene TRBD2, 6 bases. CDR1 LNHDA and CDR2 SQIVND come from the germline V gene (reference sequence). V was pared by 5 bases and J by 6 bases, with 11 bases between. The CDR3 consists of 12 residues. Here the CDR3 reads CASSHRGSEQYF. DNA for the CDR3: TGTGCCAGTAGTCACCGGGGGTCCGAGCAGTACTTC.

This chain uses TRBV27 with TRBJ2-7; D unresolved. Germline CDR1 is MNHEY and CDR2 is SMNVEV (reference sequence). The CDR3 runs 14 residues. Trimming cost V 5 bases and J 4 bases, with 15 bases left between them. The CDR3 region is CASSLRLGLYEQYF. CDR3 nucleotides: TGTGCCAGCAGTCTACGGCTCGGGTTGTACGAGCAGTACTTC.

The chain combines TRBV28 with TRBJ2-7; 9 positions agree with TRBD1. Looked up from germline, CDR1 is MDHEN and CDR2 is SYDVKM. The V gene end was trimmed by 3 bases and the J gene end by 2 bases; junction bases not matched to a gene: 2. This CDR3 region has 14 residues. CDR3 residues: CASSFRTGAYEQYF. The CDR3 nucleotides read TGTGCCAGCAGTTTCCGGACAGGGGCCTACGAGCAGTACTTC.

In DNA, the CDR3 is TGTGCCAGCAGTGAAGTGCAGGGATCAAATTCACCCCTCCACTTT. This translates into CASSEVQGSNSPLHF. The chain couples TRBV2 to TRBJ1-6, with D perhaps TRBD1 (5 bases). CDR1 SNHLY and CDR2 FYNNEI come from the germline V gene. CDR3 size: 15 residues. The V and J ends lost 1 base and 7 bases respectively, with 11 bases between them.

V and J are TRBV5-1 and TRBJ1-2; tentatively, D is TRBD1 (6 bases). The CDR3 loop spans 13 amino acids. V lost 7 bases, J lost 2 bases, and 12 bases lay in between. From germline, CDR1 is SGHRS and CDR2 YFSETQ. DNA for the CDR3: TGCGCCAGCGCCCCGGACAGCAACTATGGCTACACCTTC. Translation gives CASAPDSNYGYTF.

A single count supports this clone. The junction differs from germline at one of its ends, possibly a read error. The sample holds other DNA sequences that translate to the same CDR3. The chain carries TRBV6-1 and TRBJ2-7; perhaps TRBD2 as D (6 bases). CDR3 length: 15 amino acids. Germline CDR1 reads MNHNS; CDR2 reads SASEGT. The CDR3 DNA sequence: TGCGCCAGCAGTGAACTTGAGCGGGTGGACTACGAGCAGTACTTC. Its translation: CASSELERVDYEQYF.

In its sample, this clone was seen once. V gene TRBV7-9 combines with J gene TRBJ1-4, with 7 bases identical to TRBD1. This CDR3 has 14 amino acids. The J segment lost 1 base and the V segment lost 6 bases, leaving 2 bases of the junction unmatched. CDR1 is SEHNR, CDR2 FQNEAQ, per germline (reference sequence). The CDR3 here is CASRRQGTNEKLFF. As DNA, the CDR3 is TGTGCCAGCAGGCGACAGGGAACTAATGAAAAACTGTTTTTT.

The CDR3 region is CASSLGRDRANEKLFF. CDR3 DNA sequence: TGTGCCAGCAGCTTAGGACGGGACAGGGCTAATGAAAAACTGTTTTTT. The chain has TRBV7-9 and TRBJ1-4; 9 positions match TRBD1. Germline V lookup: CDR1 SEHNR, CDR2 FQNEAQ (reference sequence). The CDR3 is 16 amino acids. V dropped 1 base and J dropped 3; count of bases not matched to a gene: 3.

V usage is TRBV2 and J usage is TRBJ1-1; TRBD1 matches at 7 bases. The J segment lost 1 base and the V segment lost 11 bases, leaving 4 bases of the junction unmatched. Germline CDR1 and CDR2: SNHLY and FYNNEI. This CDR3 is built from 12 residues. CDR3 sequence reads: CAGRTGNTEAFF. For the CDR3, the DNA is TGTGCCGGGCGGACAGGGAACACTGAAGCTTTCTTT. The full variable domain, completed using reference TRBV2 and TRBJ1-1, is EPEVTQTPSHQVTQMGQEVILRCVPISNHLYFYWYRQILGQKVEFLVSFYNNEISEKSEIFDDQFSVERPDGSNFTLKIRSTKLEDSAMYFCAGRTGNTEAFFGQGTRLTVV.

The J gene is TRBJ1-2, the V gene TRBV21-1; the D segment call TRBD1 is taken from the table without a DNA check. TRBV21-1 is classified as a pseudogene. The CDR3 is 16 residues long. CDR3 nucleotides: TGTGCCAGCAGCAAAGGAGACAGGGGGCACAGGGGCGGCTACACCTTC. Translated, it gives CASSKGDRGHRGGYTF.

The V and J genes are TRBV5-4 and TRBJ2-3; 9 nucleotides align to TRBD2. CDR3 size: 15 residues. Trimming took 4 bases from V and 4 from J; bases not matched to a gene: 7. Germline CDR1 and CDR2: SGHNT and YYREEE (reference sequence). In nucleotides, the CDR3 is TGTGCCAGCAGCAGTAGCGGGAGCCCCCCAGATACGCAGTATTTT. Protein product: CASSSSGSPPDTQYF.

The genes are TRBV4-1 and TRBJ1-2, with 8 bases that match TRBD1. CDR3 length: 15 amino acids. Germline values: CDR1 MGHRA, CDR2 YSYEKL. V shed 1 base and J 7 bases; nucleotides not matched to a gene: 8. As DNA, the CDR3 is TGCGCCAGCAGCCAAGGCTATCGGACAGGGCGTGGCTACACCTTC. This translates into CASSQGYRTGRGYTF.